These 26 T cell receptor beta chains share one sample of origin, sequenced in a study of blood T cell repertoires in COVID-19. Sequenced by immunoSEQ multiplex PCR; TCRdb stores in-frame clones only, minus some. The sample has roughly 150,000 clones; 60% to 80% are singletons. Material for sequencing was peripheral blood. The source is a man in his 70s with acute or convalescent COVID-19.

The chain carries TRBV24-1 and TRBJ1-2; perhaps TRBD1 as D (5 bases). The germline V and J ends were trimmed by 5 bases and 2 bases, with 5 bases remaining between them. Germline V gene sequence: CDR1 KGHDR, CDR2 SFDVKD. The CDR3 extends over 12 amino acids. Here the CDR3 reads CATSAGNYGYTF. The CDR3 region has the DNA TGTGCCACCAGTGCAGGGAACTATGGCTACACCTTC.

V gene TRBV10-3 combines with J gene TRBJ2-1, with 12 bases lining up with TRBD2. The CDR3 covers 16 residues. Per germline, CDR1 ENHRY and CDR2 SYGVKD. J gave up 7 bases and V 2 bases, and 6 bases lay outside the gene matches. CDR3 residues: CAISETLAGGFNEQFF. DNA of the CDR3: TGTGCCATCAGTGAGACACTAGCGGGAGGTTTTAATGAGCAGTTCTTC.

The chain recombines TRBV4-2 with TRBJ1-2; 8 nucleotides match TRBD1. Germline CDR1 LGHNA, CDR2 YNFKEQ. This CDR3 region has 18 residues. After removal of 0 bases from V and 13 bases from J, the junction contained 22 bases not matched to a gene. The CDR3, as DNA: TGTGCCAGCAGCCAAGACATAACCGGACAGGGATCCGGTTCGATCCCCACCTTC. Amino acid sequence: CASSQDITGQGSGSIPTF.

CDR3 bases: TGTGCCAGCAGCAAGTTATGGGACAAGCGGAATCAGCCCCAGCATTTT. It translates to CASSKLWDKRNQPQHF. This sequence joins TRBV21-1 and TRBJ1-5; TRBD1 is the table's D call, not checked against the DNA. TRBV21-1 is tagged as a pseudogene. The CDR3 is 16 amino acids.

CDR3 in DNA: TGTGCCAGCAGCGAAAAACGGGCAGGGGGCAATGAGCAGTTCTTC. Translated, it gives CASSEKRAGGNEQFF. The gene calls are TRBV5-4 and TRBJ2-1, with TRBD1 identical over 7 bases. Trimming took 4 bases from V and 6 from J; bases not matched to a gene: 10. The CDR3 spans 15 residues. The germline V gene encodes CDR1 SGHNT and CDR2 YYREEE (reference sequence).

This clone appeared a single time. V gene TRBV30 combines with J gene TRBJ2-1; tentative D call: TRBD2 (6 bases). The germline V gene has CDR1 GTSNPN and CDR2 SVGIG (reference sequence). The CDR3 is 15 residues long. V lost 0 bases and J lost 3, with 12 bases in between. The CDR3 loop is CAWSVRGVRYNEQFF. CDR3 in DNA: TGTGCCTGGAGTGTACGCGGGGTCCGCTACAATGAGCAGTTCTTC.

The rearrangement uses TRBV15 and TRBJ1-5; 7 nucleotides line up with TRBD1. In germline, CDR1 is LNHNV, CDR2 YYDKDF (reference sequence). V dropped 0 bases and J dropped 4; count of bases not matched to a gene: 6. The CDR3 contains 16 residues. In nucleotides, the CDR3 is TGTGCCACCAGCAGAGATAACGACAGGGTTAATCAGCCCCAGCATTTT. Protein sequence: CATSRDNDRVNQPQHF.

J is TRBJ1-1 and V is TRBV6-4, with 10 bases lining up with TRBD1. The CDR3 contains 16 residues. The J segment lost 3 bases and the V segment lost 5 bases, leaving 9 bases of the junction unmatched. Germline CDR1 and CDR2: MRHNA and SNTAGT. CDR3 sequence: CASSPTDRGYDTEAFF. CDR3 DNA sequence: TGTGCCAGCAGTCCAACGGACAGGGGGTACGACACTGAAGCTTTCTTT.

The V and J genes are TRBV5-4 and TRBJ2-7; 8 bases align to TRBD2. The V gene end was trimmed by 4 bases and the J gene end by 2 bases; junction bases not matched to a gene: 11. The germline CDR1 and CDR2 sequences are SGHNT and YYREEE (reference sequence). The CDR3 consists of 16 residues. This CDR3 is CASSPTGAGAPYEQYF. In nucleotides, the CDR3 is TGTGCCAGCAGCCCCACCGGAGCGGGAGCACCCTACGAGCAGTACTTC.

The J gene is TRBJ1-5, the V gene TRBV6-6, with 8 bases lining up with TRBD1. The CDR3 covers 14 residues. V lost 6 bases to trimming and J lost 6 bases; unmatched junction nucleotides: 7. Looked up from germline, CDR1 is MNHNY and CDR2 is SVGAGI (reference sequence). The CDR3 spells CASREQGDRQPQHF. CDR3 in DNA: TGTGCCAGCAGAGAACAGGGGGATCGTCAGCCCCAGCATTTT.

The chain carries TRBV11-2 and TRBJ2-7; the D gene is possibly TRBD1 (6 bases). This CDR3 region has 15 residues. Trimming took off 1 base at V and 5 bases at J, with 15 bases between the two ends. Germline CDR1 reads SGHAT; CDR2 reads FQNNGV. CDR3 DNA sequence: TGTGCCAGCAGCTTAGTTTCGGGGACACGGCACGAGCAGTACTTC. Amino acid sequence: CASSLVSGTRHEQYF.

The chain uses TRBV20-1 and TRBJ1-1, with D perhaps TRBD1 (5 bases). The germline V gene encodes CDR1 DFQATT and CDR2 SNEGSKA (reference sequence). The CDR3 totals 14 residues. The V and J ends lost 3 bases and 1 base respectively, with 12 bases between them. The CDR3 DNA follows: TGCAGTGCTAGTGGGGGGGGACGGAACACTGAAGCTTTCTTT. It codes for CSASGGGRNTEAFF.

This chain connects TRBV28 to TRBJ1-6, with 9 bases lining up with TRBD1. CDR3 length: 14 residues. The junction had 4 bases not matched to a gene; V was cut back by 6 bases and J by 7 bases. Germline loops: CDR1 MDHEN, CDR2 SYDVKM. CDR3 residues: CASSLGTGNSPLHF. The CDR3, as DNA: TGTGCCAGCAGCCTAGGGACAGGGAATTCACCCCTCCACTTT.

The J gene is TRBJ2-7, the V gene TRBV2; TRBD2 matches at 10 bases. The CDR3 length is 15 residues. In germline, CDR1 is SNHLY, CDR2 FYNNEI. After removal of 7 bases from V and 3 bases from J, the junction contained 9 bases not matched to a gene. In DNA form, the CDR3 reads TGTGCCAGCAAACGACCTAGCGGGGGACACTACGAGCAGTACTTC. It is translated as CASKRPSGGHYEQYF.

This clone appeared once. The chain has TRBV9 and TRBJ1-3; 9 nucleotides match TRBD1. The ends lost 1 base at V and 8 bases at J; junction bases unmatched: 16. CDR1 is SGDLS and CDR2 is YYNGEE in the germline V gene. The CDR3 sequence is 18 residues long. In nucleotides, the CDR3 is TGTGCCAGCAGCGTAAACCCACAGGGGGCTGGCAGAAGAGACACCATATATTTT. Amino acid sequence: CASSVNPQGAGRRDTIYF.

The J gene is TRBJ1-1, the V gene TRBV30, with TRBD1 identical over 8 bases. V was pared by 0 bases and J by 1 base, with 1 base of the junction left unmatched. Germline V gene lookup returns CDR1 GTSNPN and CDR2 SVGIG (reference sequence). This CDR3 spans 14 amino acids. CDR3 sequence reads: CAWSVGQGNTEAFF. The CDR3 DNA reads TGTGCCTGGAGTGTAGGACAGGGGAACACTGAAGCTTTCTTT.

This chain uses TRBV21-1 with TRBJ2-5; TRBD2 is taken as the D call from the table, unchecked against the DNA. TRBV21-1 is marked as a pseudogene. The CDR3 contains 16 residues. This CDR3 reads CASSHQAGGVQETQYF. CDR3 DNA: TGTGCCAGCAGCCATCAGGCGGGGGGGGTCCAAGAGACCCAGTACTTC.

The chain combines TRBV11-2 with TRBJ1-5; D unclear. Germline CDR1 is SGHAT and CDR2 is FQNNGV. The CDR3 has 14 amino acids. The V end was cut by 1 base, the J end by 4 bases, with 8 bases between. The CDR3 DNA sequence: TGTGCCAGCAGCTTAGTTCCACAGAATCAGCCCCAGCATTTT. Translation: CASSLVPQNQPQHF.

The chain links TRBV4-2 to TRBJ2-7; TRBD2 might be the D (7 bases). Germline assignment: CDR1 LGHNA and CDR2 YNFKEQ. Trimming removed 1 base at V and 1 base at J, with 14 bases between. This CDR3 comprises 16 residues. The CDR3 DNA sequence: TGTGCCAGCAGCCAAGCCGCGCGGGGGCAGTCCTACGAGCAGTACTTC. It is translated as CASSQAARGQSYEQYF.

V and J are TRBV19 and TRBJ2-2, with TRBD1 matching 11 bases. The CDR3 length is 16 residues. J gave up 7 bases and V 4 bases, and 8 bases lay outside the gene matches. Germline V CDR1 and CDR2: LNHDA, SQIVND (reference sequence). CDR3 protein: CASSRTGGAVIGELFF. The CDR3 bases are TGTGCCAGTAGTAGGACAGGGGGCGCGGTGATCGGGGAGCTGTTTTTT. Combining the CDR3 with reference TRBV19 and TRBJ2-2 gives the whole variable domain DGGITQSPKYLFRKEGQNVTLSCEQNLNHDAMYWYRQDPGQGLRLIYYSQIVNDFQKGDIAEGYSVSREKKESFPLTVTSAQKNPTAFYLCASSRTGGAVIGELFFGEGSRLTVL.

The CDR3 reads CASIGGEPYNEQFF. The CDR3 region has the DNA TGTGCCAGCATAGGGGGGGAGCCCTACAATGAGCAGTTCTTC. V usage is TRBV6-6 and J usage is TRBJ2-1; a possible D gene is TRBD2 (7 bases). This CDR3 spans 14 amino acids. V was cut by 7 bases and J by 2 bases, with 12 bases left in between. CDR1 and CDR2 from the germline V gene are MNHNY and SVGAGI (reference sequence).

This clone was counted a single time. The rearrangement joins TRBV3-1 (or the pseudogene TRBV3-2) to TRBJ2-1, with 11 bases fitting TRBD2. CDR3 size: 17 residues. Unmatched junction bases numbered 10, after V lost 1 base and J lost 8 bases. The germline gives CDR1 LGHDT, CDR2 YNNKEL (reference sequence). CDR3 sequence reads: CASSQGKTSGDRDEQFF. Here the CDR3 DNA reads TGTGCCAGCAGCCAAGGCAAGACTAGCGGGGACCGCGATGAGCAGTTCTTC.

The V call is TRBV2, the J call TRBJ1-2, with 8 bases identical to TRBD1. The germline V gene encodes CDR1 SNHLY and CDR2 FYNNEI. This CDR3 comprises 12 residues. The trim removed 8 bases at V and 6 bases at J, leaving 5 bases unmatched. The DNA for the CDR3 is TGTGCCAGCTTATCGACAGGGGATGGCTACACCTTC. Its translation is CASLSTGDGYTF.

The chain uses TRBV12-5 and TRBJ1-4; the D is unclear. The CDR3 has 16 residues. V lost 5 bases and J lost 5, with 18 bases in between. Germline CDR1 LGHNT, CDR2 FRNRAP. The CDR3 nucleotides read TGTGCTAGTGGTCCGCCCCTCCAGATACCCAATGAAAAACTGTTTTTT. This sequence encodes CASGPPLQIPNEKLFF.

The V and J genes are TRBV16 and TRBJ1-2; TRBD1 agrees at 9 bases. The length of the CDR3 is 14 residues. V gave up 4 bases and J gave up 8 bases; unmatched junction bases: 8. Germline CDR1 reads KGHSY; CDR2 reads FQNENV. The CDR3 DNA reads as TGTGCCAGCAGCCTCTCGGGGACAGGGCACGGCTACACCTTC. Its protein is CASSLSGTGHGYTF.

This sequence joins TRBV20-1 and TRBJ2-7; D may be TRBD1 (6 bases). CDR1 and CDR2 from the germline V gene are DFQATT and SNEGSKA (reference sequence). V shed 3 bases and J shed 3 bases, with 9 bases lying between them. There are 12 residues in the CDR3. The CDR3 DNA reads TGCAGTGCTAGTACACAGGGCTACGAGCAGTACTTC. The encoded protein is CSASTQGYEQYF.